This passage covers 5 T cell receptor beta chains from one sample sequenced in a study of blood T cell repertoires in COVID-19. The protocol was immunoSEQ multiplex PCR, while the TCRdb copy is restricted to in-frame clones and leaves out a portion. Among about 200,000 clones listed, about 89% were seen once. The material sequenced was peripheral blood. These receptor sequences come from a man aged 55 to 70 who had recovered from COVID-19.

The V and J genes are TRBV15 and TRBJ1-2, with TRBD1 matching over 9 bases. Germline trimming cut 3 bases from V and 0 bases from J; bases unmatched to any gene: 5. The CDR3 covers 16 residues. Germline assignment: CDR1 LNHNV and CDR2 YYDKDF (reference sequence). The CDR3 loop is CATSSGQGRTNYGYTF. For the CDR3, the DNA is TGTGCCACCAGCAGTGGACAGGGGCGGACTAACTATGGCTACACCTTC.

The chain recombines TRBV12-3 or TRBV12-4 with TRBJ1-5, with D uncertain. The V end lost 6 bases, the J end lost 0 bases, and 6 bases lay between the germline ends. CDR3 size: 13 residues. The CDR3 region has the DNA TGTGCCAGCAGGAGTTATAGCAATCAGCCCCAGCATTTT. This codes for CASRSYSNQPQHF.

The chain uses TRBV11-2 and TRBJ2-1, with TRBD2 matching 11 bases. V lost 5 bases to trimming and J lost 0 bases; unmatched junction nucleotides: 3. CDR3 size: 16 residues. The V gene's germline CDR1 is SGHAT and CDR2 FQNNGV. For the CDR3, the DNA is TGTGCCAGCAGCCCCCTAGCGGGGGGCTCCTACAATGAGCAGTTCTTC. Translated, it gives CASSPLAGGSYNEQFF.

CDR3 in DNA: TGTGCCAGCTCACTCGACAGGGTCCACGAGCAGTACTTC. It is translated as CASSLDRVHEQYF. The chain employs TRBV18 and TRBJ2-7; 7 positions agree with TRBD1. This CDR3 is built from 13 residues. Per the germline V gene, CDR1 is KGHSH and CDR2 is LQKENI. Trimming at V came to 4 bases and at J to 5 bases, leaving 5 bases not matched to a gene.

V and J are TRBV9 and TRBJ2-3; D is perhaps TRBD2 (7 bases). Per the germline V gene, CDR1 is SGDLS and CDR2 is YYNGEE. Trimming shortened V by 0 bases and J by 5 bases, and 13 bases separated the two germline ends. The CDR3 is made up of 15 amino acids. The CDR3 region has the DNA TGTGCCAGCAGCGTAGCGGGGGGCGGGGAAGATACGCAGTATTTT. Its protein is CASSVAGGGEDTQYF.